The 8 T cell receptor beta chains given below trace back to one sample, sequenced in a study of beta chain features in type 1 diabetes. The whole isolated RNA underwent reverse transcription, so sequencing captured expressed TCRB transcripts. The table came from immunoSEQ multiplex PCR; TCRdb's copy has only in-frame clones and leaves some out. The repertoire has roughly 240,000 clones, about 63% of them found once; the top ten carry approximately 0.053%. Sample: naive CD4+ T cells from blood. Receptors originate from a man aged 25-45 years in good health.

The chain combines TRBV9 with TRBJ2-5, with a tentative D call TRBD2 (6 bases). The CDR3 runs 14 residues. Germline values: CDR1 SGDLS, CDR2 YYNGEE. The V end was cut by 3 bases, the J end by 1 base, with 10 bases between. The CDR3 region has the DNA TGTGCCAGCAGCGCCCGGGGGACCCAAGAGACCCAGTACTTC. Translated, it gives CASSARGTQETQYF.

This sequence joins TRBV6-1 and TRBJ2-6; the D is unclear. This CDR3 is 15 amino acids long. Germline lookup yields CDR1 MNHNS and CDR2 SASEGT. V was trimmed by 6 bases and J by 4 bases, leaving 13 bases between them. CDR3 residues: CASRAILTGANVLTF. CDR3 nucleotide sequence: TGTGCCAGCAGGGCAATCCTCACGGGGGCCAACGTCCTGACTTTC.

The chain employs TRBV23-1 and TRBJ1-2; D is unclear. TRBV23-1 belongs to the ORF category, with a function that is uncertain. Trimming cost V 5 bases and J 0 bases, with 16 bases left between them. The CDR3 consists of 16 residues. The CDR3 DNA sequence: TGCGCCAGCAGTTCCTCGGTCGGGAGTTCTAACTATGGCTACACCTTC. Encoded protein: CASSSSVGSSNYGYTF.

The genes are TRBV13 and TRBJ2-1, with TRBD1 identical over 8 bases. CDR1 is PRHDT and CDR2 is FYEKMQ in the germline V gene (reference sequence). Trimming cost V 5 bases and J 3 bases; bases outside gene matches: 15. The CDR3 covers 18 residues. The CDR3 region is CASSPSPRGRGYYNEQFF. CDR3 nucleotides: TGTGCCAGCAGCCCGAGCCCCAGGGGGCGAGGATACTACAATGAGCAGTTCTTC.

The rearrangement uses TRBV29-1 and TRBJ2-7; the match to TRBD1 covers 7 bases. J gave up 1 base and V 5 bases, and 2 bases lay outside the gene matches. The CDR3 spans 12 residues. Per germline, CDR1 SQVTM and CDR2 ANQGSEA. This CDR3 is CSVQGQSYEQYF. The CDR3 region has the DNA TGCAGCGTTCAGGGACAGTCCTACGAGCAGTACTTC.

V and J are TRBV30 and TRBJ1-3; D is uncertain. Germline V gene sequence: CDR1 GTSNPN, CDR2 SVGIG (reference sequence). The CDR3 covers 11 residues. V gave up 4 bases and J gave up 2 bases, with 3 bases separating them. In DNA, the CDR3 is TGTGCCTGGACGGCTGGAAACACCATATATTTT. This sequence encodes CAWTAGNTIYF.

J is TRBJ2-7 and V is TRBV30; no clear D. The germline V gene encodes CDR1 GTSNPN and CDR2 SVGIG (reference sequence). V dropped 4 bases and J dropped 2 bases, with 9 bases sitting between them. This CDR3 is built from 12 residues. The chain's CDR3 is CAWNSAAYEQYF. For the CDR3, the DNA is TGTGCCTGGAACAGCGCTGCCTACGAGCAGTACTTC. Together with reference TRBV30 and TRBJ2-7, the CDR3 gives the full variable domain: SQTIHQWPATLVQPVGSPLSLECTVEGTSNPNLYWYRQAAGRGLQLLFYSVGIGQISSEVPQNLSASRPQDRQFILSSKKLLLSDSGFYLCAWNSAAYEQYFGPGTRLTVT.

Only a few counts were recorded for this clone. This chain links TRBV30 with TRBJ2-7; 9 bases line up with TRBD1. The ends lost 3 bases at V and 5 bases at J; junction bases unmatched: 14. This CDR3 comprises 16 residues. Germline CDR1 is GTSNPN and CDR2 is SVGIG (reference sequence). This chain's CDR3 is CAWSRVRGTGKNEQYF. The CDR3 coding sequence is TGTGCCTGGAGCCGGGTAAGGGGGACAGGGAAAAACGAGCAGTACTTC.